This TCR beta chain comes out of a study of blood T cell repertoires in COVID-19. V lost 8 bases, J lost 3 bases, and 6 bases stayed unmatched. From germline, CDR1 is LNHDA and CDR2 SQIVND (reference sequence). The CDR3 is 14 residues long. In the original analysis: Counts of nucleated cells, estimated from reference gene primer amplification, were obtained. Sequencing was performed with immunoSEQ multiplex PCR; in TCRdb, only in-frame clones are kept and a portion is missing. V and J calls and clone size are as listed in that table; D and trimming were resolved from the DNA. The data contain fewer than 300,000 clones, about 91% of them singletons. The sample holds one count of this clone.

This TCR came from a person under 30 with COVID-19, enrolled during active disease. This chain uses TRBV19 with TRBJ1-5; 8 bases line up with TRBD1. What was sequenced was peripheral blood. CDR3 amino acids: CASDKTGANQPQHF. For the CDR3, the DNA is TGTGCCAGTGATAAGACAGGGGCCAATCAGCCCCAGCATTTT. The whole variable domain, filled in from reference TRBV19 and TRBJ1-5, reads DGGITQSPKYLFRKEGQNVTLSCEQNLNHDAMYWYRQDPGQGLRLIYYSQIVNDFQKGDIAEGYSVSREKKESFPLTVTSAQKNPTAFYLCASDKTGANQPQHFGDGTRLSIL.